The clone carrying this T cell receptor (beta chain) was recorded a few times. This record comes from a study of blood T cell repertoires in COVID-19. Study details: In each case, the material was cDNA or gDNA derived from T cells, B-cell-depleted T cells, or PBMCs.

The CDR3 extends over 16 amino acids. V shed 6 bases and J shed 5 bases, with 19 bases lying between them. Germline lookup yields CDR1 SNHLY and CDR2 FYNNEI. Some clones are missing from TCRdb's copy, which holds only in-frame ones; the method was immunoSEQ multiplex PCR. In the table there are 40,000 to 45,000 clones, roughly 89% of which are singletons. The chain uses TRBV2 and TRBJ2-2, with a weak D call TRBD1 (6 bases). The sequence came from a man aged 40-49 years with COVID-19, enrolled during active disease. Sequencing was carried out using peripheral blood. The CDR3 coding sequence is TGTGCCAGCAGGATTCCGGGTCCGAGGGGGACCGGGGAGCTGTTTTTT. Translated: CASRIPGPRGTGELFF.